This T cell receptor (beta chain) was found in a study of metastatic and nonmetastatic thyroid tumors. Study outcomes and limitations: Malignant tumors reportedly showed significantly higher TCR beta diversity than benign nodules in both blood and tumor.

Germline loops: CDR1 DFQATT, CDR2 SNEGSKA (reference sequence). There are 15 residues in the CDR3. Trimming removed 3 bases from V and 2 bases from J, with 14 bases in between. TCRdb ran MiXCR on the PCR reads. The data show approximately 86,000 clones, roughly an eighth seen once. In regard to this clone: Its antigen is currently unknown.

Until they underwent thyroid surgery, no patient had received any treatment. The chain links TRBV20-1 to TRBJ1-5; D unresolved. Material: tumor tissue. The receptor was isolated from a female donor with papillary thyroid cancer or a benign thyroid nodule (not recorded which). Some clones in this sample may be carry-over from other donors' samples. The CDR3: CSARDIFGGNQPQHF. CDR3 sequence (DNA): TGCAGTGCTAGGGATATCTTCGGGGGCAATCAGCCCCAGCATTTT.